Below, 25 T cell receptor beta chains from the same sample are listed, as sequenced in a study of T cells in Graves' hyperthyroidism and ophthalmopathy. From RNA transcripts, TCR beta CDR3 regions were amplified. A set of HTBI primers served as the primers for a first-round RT-PCR of the TCR CDR3. Using its own MiXCR run on the multiplex PCR reads, TCRdb lists one record per CDR3 protein. This sample carries 300,000 to 400,000 distinct CDR3 sequences, about 13% of them seen once, and the ten largest clones take around 9.2%. Sequencing input: blood. The source is a woman aged 18-29 years with Graves' hyperthyroidism.

This clonotype has a count of ten or more. V usage is TRBV5-1 and J usage is TRBJ2-7; 11 bases map to TRBD1. The ends lost 4 bases at V and 0 bases at J; junction bases unmatched: 6. Germline V lookup: CDR1 SGHRS, CDR2 YFSETQ. The CDR3 runs 16 residues. CDR3 bases: TGCGCCAGCAGCGTTGGACAGGGGGCGGACTCCTACGAGCAGTACTTC. Translation: CASSVGQGADSYEQYF.

The sample holds many counts of this clonotype. The chain links TRBV6-1 to TRBJ1-1, with a tentative D call TRBD1 (5 bases). Germline CDR1 and CDR2: MNHNS and SASEGT. The CDR3 totals 12 residues. With 6 bases removed from V and 5 bases from J, the gap between germline ends came to 10 bases. CDR3 nucleotide sequence: TGTGCCAGCAGCCACCGGGGGACTGAAGCTTTCTTT. Its translation is CASSHRGTEAFF.

Many counts were recorded for this clonotype. This chain links TRBV7-2 with TRBJ1-5, with D tentatively TRBD1 (5 bases). V was clipped by 6 bases and J by 2 bases, with 11 bases between them. Germline loops: CDR1 SGHTA, CDR2 FQGNSA. The CDR3 covers 14 residues. The CDR3 protein is CASRLDSGNQPQHF. CDR3 in DNA: TGTGCCAGCAGGCTCGACAGCGGCAATCAGCCCCAGCATTTT.

This clonotype was detected ten times or more. The gene calls are TRBV7-2 and TRBJ2-7, with TRBD1 matching 8 bases. The CDR3 is 16 residues long. Per germline, CDR1 SGHTA and CDR2 FQGNSA. The J segment lost 0 bases and the V segment lost 5 bases, leaving 9 bases of the junction unmatched. The CDR3 is CASSPRTGRSSYEQYF. CDR3 nucleotides: TGTGCCAGCAGCCCTCGGACAGGGCGTAGCTCCTACGAGCAGTACTTC.

This chain links TRBV7-6 with TRBJ2-3, with 7 bases lining up with TRBD1. J gave up 3 bases and V 5 bases, and 17 bases lay outside the gene matches. The CDR3 has 18 amino acids. CDR1 is SGHVS, CDR2 FNYEAQ, per germline. The CDR3 region is CASSVGVGTTGITDTQYF. Written as DNA, the CDR3 is TGTGCCAGCAGCGTAGGGGTCGGAACGACAGGGATAACAGATACGCAGTATTTT.

This clonotype was detected ten times or more. The chain is built from TRBV7-2 and TRBJ2-1; TRBD2 matches 10 bases. From germline, CDR1 is SGHTA and CDR2 FQGNSA. This CDR3 comprises 15 residues. The J segment lost 8 bases and the V segment lost 5 bases, leaving 9 bases of the junction unmatched. The CDR3 DNA follows: TGTGCCAGCAGCCAAGGCCTAGCGGGAGATTATGAGCAGTTCTTC. Residues: CASSQGLAGDYEQFF.

This clonotype was recorded at least ten times. The chain has TRBV11-2 and TRBJ2-1; D perhaps matches TRBD2 (7 bases). Trimming removed 6 bases at V and 8 bases at J, with 20 bases between. This CDR3 has 15 residues. Germline V gene sequence: CDR1 SGHAT, CDR2 FQNNGV. CDR3 sequence reads: CASSLGGATRHEQFF. CDR3 nucleotide sequence: TGTGCCAGCAGTCTGGGGGGGGCGACTCGCCATGAGCAGTTCTTC.

The chain links TRBV7-2 to TRBJ2-7; 11 bases align to TRBD2. J lost 3 bases, V lost 5 bases, and 15 bases had no gene match. Germline V lookup: CDR1 SGHTA, CDR2 FQGNSA. The CDR3 totals 18 residues. CDR3 region: CASSLGGGTTSGSYEQYF. DNA of the CDR3: TGTGCCAGCAGCCTAGGGGGGGGTACTACTAGCGGGAGCTACGAGCAGTACTTC.

This clonotype was recorded at least ten times. V and J are TRBV7-9 and TRBJ2-4, with TRBD1 as a possible D gene (5 bases). Germline CDR1 is SEHNR and CDR2 is FQNEAQ (reference sequence). This CDR3 is 15 amino acids long. V was clipped by 3 bases and J by 15 bases, with 24 bases between them. This CDR3 reads CASSLWDPVQTELYF. CDR3 DNA: TGTGCCAGCAGCTTGTGGGATCCGGTCCAGACAGAACTGTACTTC.

This clonotype has at least ten counts. The chain uses TRBV7-9 and TRBJ1-4; the match to TRBD1 covers 7 bases. Germline CDR1 is SEHNR and CDR2 is FQNEAQ (reference sequence). V trimming: 2 bases; J trimming: 7 bases; junction bases outside the gene matches: 16. The CDR3 has 18 residues. CDR3: CASSLSGGDGTAREKLFF. The CDR3 region has the DNA TGTGCCAGCAGCTTATCGGGCGGTGACGGGACAGCTCGTGAAAAACTGTTTTTT.

This clonotype appeared many times. The chain links TRBV28 to TRBJ2-1, with D maybe TRBD2 (5 bases). CDR1 is MDHEN, CDR2 SYDVKM, per germline. The V gene lost 6 bases and the J gene lost 0 bases, with 15 bases spanning the gap. The CDR3 has 16 residues. CDR3 in DNA: TGTGCCAGCAGGCACGGCGCTACTAGCTCCTACAATGAGCAGTTCTTC. The encoded protein is CASRHGATSSYNEQFF.

This clonotype was seen ten or more times. DNA for the CDR3: TGTGCCAGTAGTCCCAGCGGGGACCTCTACAATGAGCAGTTCTTC. Amino acids: CASSPSGDLYNEQFF. The chain combines TRBV19 with TRBJ2-1; 7 nucleotides line up with TRBD2. From germline, CDR1 is LNHDA and CDR2 SQIVND (reference sequence). The J segment lost 3 bases and the V segment lost 5 bases, leaving 7 bases of the junction unmatched. The CDR3 totals 15 residues.

Remarks on this clonotype: The junction does not match germline at one end; this may be a read error. V usage is TRBV7-7 and J usage is TRBJ2-2; D uncertain. Germline lookup yields CDR1 SSHAT and CDR2 FNYEAQ (reference sequence). This CDR3 comprises 15 residues. The CDR3 is CASSSTAMNTGELFF. The CDR3 bases are TGTGCTAGCAGCTCAACAGCGATGAACACCGGGGAGCTGTTTTTT.

A remark on this clonotype: A much bigger clone sits one base away, suggesting this may be a read error. The rearrangement links TRBV28 to TRBJ2-1, with a possible D match to TRBD2 (6 bases). The CDR3 is 17 residues long. V was shortened by 6 bases and J by 6 bases, with 24 bases between the two germline ends. Germline V gene data show CDR1 as MDHEN and CDR2 as SYDVKM. The CDR3 region has the DNA TGTGCCAGCAGCTACTACCGGCTAGTGGGGGGACGCAATGAGCAGTTCTTC. Amino acid sequence: CASSYYRLVGGRNEQFF.

At least ten counts were recorded for this clonotype. CDR3 DNA: TGTGCCAGCAGCTTAGGACAGGGGGAAGGAGGCTACACCTTC. Its protein product is CASSLGQGEGGYTF. This chain links TRBV7-2 with TRBJ1-2; TRBD1 matches 9 bases. This CDR3 comprises 14 residues. CDR1 and CDR2 from the germline V gene are SGHTA and FQGNSA. J was trimmed by 8 bases and V by 1 base; bases with no gene match: 5.

This clonotype has only a few counts. The J gene is TRBJ1-2, the V gene TRBV19; perhaps TRBD1 as D (6 bases). The V and J ends lost 0 bases and 4 bases respectively, with 12 bases between them. This CDR3 has 15 residues. In germline, CDR1 is LNHDA, CDR2 SQIVND (reference sequence). The CDR3 spells CASSIDSQGSYGYTF. The CDR3 DNA sequence: TGTGCCAGTAGTATAGATAGCCAGGGGAGCTATGGCTACACCTTC.

This clonotype was counted only a few times. The chain couples TRBV5-1 to TRBJ2-7; TRBD1 or TRBD2 may be the D gene (5 bases each). The CDR3 is 13 residues long. Trimming took off 0 bases at V and 7 bases at J, with 11 bases between the two ends. CDR1 is SGHRS, CDR2 YFSETQ, per germline. The CDR3: CASSLAGTLEQYF. The DNA of the CDR3 is TGCGCCAGCAGCTTGGCGGGGACCTTGGAGCAGTACTTC.

This chain uses TRBV7-9 with TRBJ2-2; D gene unclear. The V end was cut by 4 bases, the J end by 4 bases, with 13 bases between. Germline loops: CDR1 SEHNR, CDR2 FQNEAQ (reference sequence). The CDR3 is 15 residues long. The CDR3 is CASSSPPPLTGELFF. The CDR3 nucleotides are TGTGCCAGCAGCTCCCCCCCCCCCCTCACCGGGGAGCTGTTTTTT.

This clonotype has more than one count but fewer than ten. With a much larger clone just one base away, this may be a read error. This chain links TRBV7-2 with TRBJ2-3; D tentatively reads TRBD1 or TRBD2 (5 bases each). Germline lookup yields CDR1 SGHTA and CDR2 FQGNSA. V lost 1 base and J lost 4, with 15 bases in between. There are 16 residues in the CDR3. This CDR3 reads CASSLGGAQGPDTQYF. Written as DNA, the CDR3 is TGTGCCAGCAGCTTAGGAGGGGCGCAGGGCCCAGATACGCAGTATTTT.

This clonotype showed up many times. The chain carries TRBV27 and TRBJ1-1; D remains ambiguous. The length of the CDR3 is 13 residues. V was clipped by 4 bases and J by 0 bases, with 6 bases between them. CDR1 MNHEY and CDR2 SMNVEV come from the germline V gene (reference sequence). CDR3 nucleotides: TGTGCCAGCAGTTCACTAGTGAACACTGAAGCTTTCTTT. It yields the protein CASSSLVNTEAFF.

This clonotype has ten or more counts. This chain links TRBV7-8 with TRBJ2-1; 9 bases are a match to TRBD2. Germline CDR1 and CDR2: SGHVS and FQNEAQ. This CDR3 contains 16 residues. Trimming took 0 bases from V and 9 from J; bases not matched to a gene: 9. This CDR3 reads CASSLARSLAGFEQFF. The CDR3 DNA is TGTGCCAGCAGCTTAGCTAGGTCCCTAGCGGGGTTTGAGCAGTTCTTC. The variable domain in full, with the rest retrieved from reference TRBV7-8 and TRBJ2-1, is GAGVSQSPRYKVAKRGQDVALRCDPISGHVSLFWYQQALGQGPEFLTYFQNEAQLDKSGLPSDRFFAERPEGSVSTLKIQRTQQEDSAVYLCASSLARSLAGFEQFFGPGTRLTVL.

The V and J genes are TRBV28 and TRBJ2-5, with 9 bases identical to TRBD1. V shed 6 bases and J 4 bases; nucleotides not matched to a gene: 6. The CDR3 spans 14 residues. Germline CDR1 and CDR2: MDHEN and SYDVKM. The CDR3 nucleotides read TGTGCCAGCAGCACAGGGGGCTGGACAGAGACCCAGTACTTC. Translation gives CASSTGGWTETQYF. The full variable domain, its missing parts supplied by reference TRBV28 and TRBJ2-5, is DVKVTQSSRYLVKRTGEKVFLECVQDMDHENMFWYRQDPGLGLRLIYFSYDVKMKEKGDIPEGYSVSREKKERFSLILESASTNQTSMYLCASSTGGWTETQYFGPGTRLLVL.

This clonotype was seen many times. The rearrangement uses TRBV7-3 and TRBJ1-1; no reliable D call. V lost 3 bases and J 1 base, leaving 6 bases between the germline ends. Germline loops: CDR1 SGHTA, CDR2 FQGTGA. The CDR3 length is 13 residues. The CDR3 bases are TGTGCCAGCAGCTTTGAAACGAACACTGAAGCTTTCTTT. This gives the protein CASSFETNTEAFF. The full variable domain, in which reference TRBV7-3 and TRBJ1-1 provide the parts outside the CDR3, is GAGVSQTPSNKVTEKGKYVELRCDPISGHTALYWYRQSLGQGPEFLIYFQGTGAADDSGLPNDRFFAVRPEGSVSTLKIQRTERGDSAVYLCASSFETNTEAFFGQGTRLTVV.

Only a few counts were recorded for this clonotype. This chain uses TRBV25-1 with TRBJ1-4; 10 bases are shared with TRBD1. Germline V gene data show CDR1 as MGHDK and CDR2 as SYGVNS. The junction had 3 bases not matched to a gene; V was cut back by 4 bases and J by 7 bases. The CDR3 runs to 14 residues. The CDR3 DNA reads as TGTGCCAGCAGTGTAGGGACAGGGGCTGAAAAACTGTTTTTT. Translated, it gives CASSVGTGAEKLFF.

This clonotype was picked up many times. The gene calls are TRBV5-1 and TRBJ1-1; no reliable D call. Germline V gene lookup returns CDR1 SGHRS and CDR2 YFSETQ. The CDR3 contains 19 residues. V was pared by 2 bases and J by 3 bases, with 26 bases between. CDR3 in amino acids: CASSLSRPASWRRDTEAFF. The CDR3 DNA reads as TGCGCCAGCAGCTTAAGTAGACCAGCAAGCTGGAGGAGGGACACTGAAGCTTTCTTT.